Listed below are T cell receptor beta chains from one sample, sequenced in a study of human T cells and chemical hapten exposure. Each CDR3 protein is one row after TCRdb ran MiXCR on the RACE reads. The table records a few hundred thousand distinct CDR3 sequences, almost 8% of them present only once. The starting material was whole blood, obtained in connection with sensitization to the hapten diphenylcyclopropenone (DPC). Every receptor here comes from a man younger than 35 with alopecia areata. Some clones in this sample may be carry-over from other donors' samples. Each CDR3 is given without its conserved first and last residue.

cdr3_length | v_call | cdr3_aa
13 | TRBV9 | ASSVAGQGAYGYT
14 | TRBV12-3/TRBV12-4 | ASLLGATGDGDEQY
12 | TRBV7-2 | ASSRYRQAQPQH
12 | TRBV12-5 | ASGLVEAPNEQF
12 | TRBV5-1 | ASSLSVGYGEAF
14 | TRBV7-9 | ASSPGTGPPYNEQF
14 | TRBV4-3 | ASSQDWLGRDYGYT
14 | TRBV20-1 | SASVTHLATNEKLF
13 | TRBV24-1 | ATSGGQASYNEQF
15 | TRBV12-3/TRBV12-4 | ASSPGQRTYSNQPQH